The 25 T cell receptor beta chains below all came from one sample that was sequenced in a study of CD8+CD57+ T cells in acquired aplastic anemia. Patients chosen for sequencing had shown CD8+CD57+ cell expansion by flow cytometry. The template used for profiling TCR beta VDJ and CDR3 was genomic DNA. MiXCR, run by TCRdb on the reads, gives a single entry per CDR3 protein. The sample has around 200,000 distinct CDR3 sequences, around 47% seen once. Sequenced input: sorted CD4+, CD8+, or CD8+CD57+ T cells (not recorded which) from PBMCs. The receptors shown here come from a human donor with aplastic anemia.

Comment on this clonotype: A single base separates this from a much larger clone, so it may be a read error. V gene TRBV9 combines with J gene TRBJ1-2; 8 bases are shared with TRBD1. The CDR3 runs to 15 residues. Germline-derived CDR1 and CDR2 are SGDLS and YYNGEE. Losses at the gene ends were 2 bases for V and 6 bases for J; bases not matched to a gene: 9. The CDR3 coding sequence is TGTGCCAGCAGCGTGCCCGCGACAGGGGAGGATGGCTACACCTTC. Its protein is CASSVPATGEDGYTF.

This rearrangement joins TRBV2 to TRBJ1-6, with D tentatively TRBD1 (6 bases). V was cut by 0 bases and J by 14 bases, with 20 bases left in between. The CDR3 loop spans 16 amino acids. Germline assignment: CDR1 SNHLY and CDR2 FYNNEI. The CDR3 loop is CASSEAPGTPLGSLHF. The CDR3 nucleotides are TGTGCCAGCAGTGAAGCGCCGGGGACACCCTTGGGTTCCCTCCACTTT.

This clonotype was observed a few times. The chain couples TRBV19 to TRBJ2-7; 7 positions match TRBD2. Trimming cost V 4 bases and J 4 bases; bases outside gene matches: 4. Germline V gene lookup returns CDR1 LNHDA and CDR2 SQIVND (reference sequence). This CDR3 has 13 residues. The CDR3 region is CASSRGGEYEQYF. The CDR3 region has the DNA TGTGCCAGTAGTAGGGGAGGGGAATACGAGCAGTACTTC.

The table lists this clonotype with many counts. J is TRBJ2-4 and V is TRBV5-4; possibly TRBD1 for D (6 bases). Trimming cost V 4 bases and J 0 bases, with 11 bases left between them. The germline V gene encodes CDR1 SGHNT and CDR2 YYREEE (reference sequence). The CDR3 totals 15 residues. The DNA for the CDR3 is TGTGCCAGCAGCCCCTGGGGGCTAGCCAAAAACATTCAGTACTTC. Translating gives CASSPWGLAKNIQYF.

In this sample, this clonotype turned up a few times. This chain links TRBV20-1 with TRBJ2-5; a possible D gene is TRBD1 (6 bases). V lost 4 bases, J lost 3 bases, and 15 bases lay in between. The V gene's germline CDR1 is DFQATT and CDR2 SNEGSKA (reference sequence). The CDR3 runs to 14 residues. The DNA of the CDR3 is TGCAGTGCTAACCCAGGACAGTTAAAAGAGACCCAGTACTTC. Its protein product is CSANPGQLKETQYF.

Remarks on this clonotype: A much larger clone is a single base away; this may be a read error. The chain has TRBV6-1 and TRBJ2-7; 9 bases fit TRBD2. CDR1 MNHNS and CDR2 SASEGT come from the germline V gene. This CDR3 spans 15 amino acids. The CDR3 reads CASTKRGTSLYERYF. The DNA of the CDR3 is TGTGCCAGCACTAAGAGAGGGACTAGCCTCTACGAGCGGTACTTC.

This clonotype was detected a few times. The CDR3 bases are TGTGCCAGCAGTAACGGAGTGTATGGCTACACCTTC. It is translated as CASSNGVYGYTF. V gene TRBV6-5 combines with J gene TRBJ1-2; D is uncertain. CDR1 MNHEY and CDR2 SVGAGI come from the germline V gene. The CDR3 sequence is 12 residues long. Trimming removed 5 bases at V and 5 bases at J, with 9 bases between.

This clonotype was seen many times. The gene calls are TRBV19 and TRBJ1-4; D may be TRBD1 (5 bases). The V end was cut by 5 bases, the J end by 8 bases, with 21 bases between. Per germline, CDR1 LNHDA and CDR2 SQIVND (reference sequence). There are 16 residues in the CDR3. The DNA for the CDR3 is TGTGCCAGTAGTGCCCGGGGGTACAGCGCAGGGGAAAAACTGTTTTTT. It yields the protein CASSARGYSAGEKLFF.

Here the CDR3 reads CASSWDRSSYEQYF. CDR3 sequence (DNA): TGTGCCAGCAGTTGGGACAGGAGCTCCTACGAGCAGTACTTC. The genes are TRBV19 and TRBJ2-7, with 8 bases fitting TRBD1. V shed 9 bases, J shed 0 bases, and the junction held 7 bases outside the gene matches. This CDR3 has 14 residues. Looked up from germline, CDR1 is LNHDA and CDR2 is SQIVND (reference sequence). The variable domain in full, with the rest retrieved from reference TRBV19 and TRBJ2-7, is DGGITQSPKYLFRKEGQNVTLSCEQNLNHDAMYWYRQDPGQGLRLIYYSQIVNDFQKGDIAEGYSVSREKKESFPLTVTSAQKNPTAFYLCASSWDRSSYEQYFGPGTRLTVT.

The chain has TRBV12-3 or TRBV12-4 and TRBJ1-2, with TRBD1 identical over 8 bases. This CDR3 is built from 13 residues. Unmatched junction bases numbered 3, after V lost 5 bases and J lost 4 bases. For the CDR3, the DNA is TGTGCCAGCAGTGCGGACAGGGCCTATGGCTACACCTTC. Translated: CASSADRAYGYTF.

In its sample, this clonotype was seen once. Given the absence of the conserved phenylalanine or tryptophan at the CDR3 end, a read error is likely. The limits of the CDR3 on the DNA are not certain, so only TCRdb's listed CDR3 is given. The CDR3 loop is CASAKSQADPPCL. The chain uses TRBV7-9 and TRBJ1-2; the table's D call TRBD1 went unverified against the DNA. Germline V lookup: CDR1 SEHNR, CDR2 FQNEAQ (reference sequence). The CDR3 totals 13 residues, both ends included.

The rearrangement links TRBV19 to TRBJ2-3, with TRBD1 as a possible D gene (6 bases). Per the germline V gene, CDR1 is LNHDA and CDR2 is SQIVND (reference sequence). The CDR3 totals 16 residues. V was shortened by 3 bases and J by 0 bases, with 13 bases between the two germline ends. The CDR3 sequence is CASSMGAIGSTDTQYF. CDR3 in DNA: TGTGCCAGTAGTATGGGGGCAATAGGGAGCACAGATACGCAGTATTTT.

This clonotype was seen a handful of times. The chain links TRBV24-1 to TRBJ2-3; D perhaps matches TRBD1 (6 bases). Germline values: CDR1 KGHDR, CDR2 SFDVKD. V lost 2 bases, J lost 3 bases, and 8 bases lay in between. This CDR3 region has 14 residues. Here the CDR3 reads CATSDYRETDTQYF. CDR3 nucleotide sequence: TGTGCCACCAGTGATTACAGGGAGACAGATACGCAGTATTTT.

There are many counts of this clonotype. This chain uses TRBV5-6 with TRBJ2-7; no definite D call. Germline CDR1 and CDR2: SGHDT and YYEEEE. The V gene lost 1 base and the J gene lost 5 bases, with 10 bases spanning the gap. This CDR3 spans 13 amino acids. The CDR3 DNA reads TGTGCCAGCAGCTTGATCCAGGCCCACGAGCAGTACTTC. This translates into CASSLIQAHEQYF.

Points on this clonotype: This may be a read error, as it is one base from a much larger clone. V is TRBV4-1 and J is TRBJ1-2; 8 bases align to TRBD1. CDR1 and CDR2 from the germline V gene are MGHRA and YSYEKL. The CDR3 is 15 amino acids. The ends lost 3 bases at V and 4 bases at J; junction bases unmatched: 7. CDR3 residues: CASSQAAGGSYGYTF. CDR3 bases: TGCGCCAGCAGCCAGGCGGCAGGGGGCAGCTATGGCTACACCTTC.

This clonotype was detected many times. The junction differs from germline at one of its ends, possibly a read error. This rearrangement joins TRBV7-7 to TRBJ2-1; 12 positions agree with TRBD2. The CDR3 sequence is 13 residues long. In germline, CDR1 is SSHAT, CDR2 FNYEAQ (reference sequence). The CDR3 nucleotides are TGTGCTAGCAGCCGACTAGCGGGAGATGAGCAGTTCTTC. Its protein is CASSRLAGDEQFF.

A remark on this clonotype: As the CDR3 is not closed by the conserved phenylalanine or tryptophan, this likely results from a read error. This chain links TRBV7-9 with TRBJ1-1; 7 nucleotides agree with TRBD1. Germline V CDR1 and CDR2: SEHNR, FQNEAQ (reference sequence). The CDR3 is made up of 12 amino acids. V lost 10 bases, J lost 4 bases, and 6 bases stayed unmatched. CDR3 nucleotides: TGTGCCACCTCAGGGGGGGTCACTGAAGCTTTCCTT. It is translated as CATSGGVTEAFL.

This chain uses TRBV10-1 with TRBJ2-1; 9 nucleotides line up with TRBD2. Germline CDR1 reads WNHNN; CDR2 reads SYGVQD (reference sequence). The length of the CDR3 is 15 residues. Losses at the gene ends were 5 bases for V and 7 bases for J; bases not matched to a gene: 9. CDR3 region: CASSICGRAGNEQFF. CDR3 bases: TGCGCCAGCAGTATTTGCGGGAGGGCCGGAAATGAGCAGTTCTTC.

This clonotype has ten or more counts. The chain combines TRBV19 with TRBJ2-4; TRBD2 matches 11 bases. CDR1 is LNHDA, CDR2 SQIVND, per germline (reference sequence). The CDR3 extends over 15 amino acids. V shed 4 bases and J 8 bases; nucleotides not matched to a gene: 7. This chain's CDR3 is CASSTVAGGRDIQYF. The CDR3 nucleotides read TGTGCCAGTAGTACCGTAGCGGGAGGGCGAGACATTCAGTACTTC.

The V gene is TRBV5-1, the J gene TRBJ1-3; D perhaps matches TRBD1 (5 bases). V shed 1 base and J shed 4 bases, with 15 bases lying between them. The germline CDR1 and CDR2 sequences are SGHRS and YFSETQ. The CDR3 length is 16 residues. DNA of the CDR3: TGCGCCAGCAGCTTGAAGCAGGGAGTACAGGGAAACACCATATATTTT. This sequence encodes CASSLKQGVQGNTIYF. The full variable domain, completed using reference TRBV5-1 and TRBJ1-3, is KAGVTQTPRYLIKTRGQQVTLSCSPISGHRSVSWYQQTPGQGLQFLFEYFSETQRNKGNFPGRFSGRQFSNSRSEMNVSTLELGDSALYLCASSLKQGVQGNTIYFGEGSWLTVV.

There are a few counts of this clonotype. The chain links TRBV14 to TRBJ2-7; tentative D call: TRBD1 (6 bases). The length of the CDR3 is 16 residues. Trimming left V 8 bases short and J 3 bases short, with 23 bases between. Per germline, CDR1 SGHDN and CDR2 FVKESK. CDR3 DNA sequence: TGTGCCAGCTCACCCTCGACAGGCACGGGGCTCTACGAGCAGTACTTC. Protein sequence: CASSPSTGTGLYEQYF.

The chain uses TRBV19 and TRBJ2-7, with a possible D match to TRBD2 (5 bases). CDR1 and CDR2 from the germline V gene are LNHDA and SQIVND (reference sequence). The CDR3 runs to 13 residues. The V end lost 3 bases, the J end lost 3 bases, and 9 bases lay between the germline ends. The CDR3 loop reads CASSIATSYEQYF. The CDR3 coding sequence is TGTGCCAGTAGTATCGCCACTAGCTACGAGCAGTACTTC.

This clonotype appeared many times. V usage is TRBV5-1 and J usage is TRBJ1-2; 7 nucleotides agree with TRBD1. CDR3 length: 13 residues. Looked up from germline, CDR1 is SGHRS and CDR2 is YFSETQ. The V and J ends lost 4 bases and 4 bases, in that order; junction bases with no gene match: 4. DNA of the CDR3: TGCGCCAGCAGCGAGGGGGCGCCCTATGGCTACACCTTC. Protein product: CASSEGAPYGYTF.

V gene TRBV9 combines with J gene TRBJ1-1; tentative D call: TRBD1 (6 bases). The V end was cut by 4 bases, the J end by 0 bases, with 13 bases between. The CDR3 has 15 amino acids. Germline lookup yields CDR1 SGDLS and CDR2 YYNGEE. The CDR3 DNA reads TGTGCCAGCAGCACGATGACAGGTGTGAACACTGAAGCTTTCTTT. It yields the protein CASSTMTGVNTEAFF.

V is TRBV15 and J is TRBJ1-6, with TRBD1 matching over 7 bases. CDR1 is LNHNV, CDR2 YYDKDF, per germline (reference sequence). Germline trimming cut 2 bases from V and 10 bases from J; bases unmatched to any gene: 5. CDR3 length: 14 residues. CDR3 protein: CATSRSGGHSPLHF. CDR3 nucleotide sequence: TGTGCCACCAGCAGATCAGGGGGTCACTCACCCCTCCACTTT. The full variable domain, rest sourced from reference TRBV15 and TRBJ1-6, is DAMVIQNPRYQVTQFGKPVTLSCSQTLNHNVMYWYQQKSSQAPKLLFHYYDKDFNNEADTPDNFQSRRPNTSFCFLDIRSPGLGDTAMYLCATSRSGGHSPLHFGNGTRLTVT.